This T cell receptor beta chain came from a study of cytomegalovirus exposure and HLA in healthy donors. Sequenced by immunoSEQ multiplex PCR; TCRdb stores in-frame clones only, minus some. The sample has some 120,000 clones, around nine tenths seen once. V was shortened by 0 bases and J by 6 bases, with 6 bases between the two germline ends. Germline loops: CDR1 LGHNA, CDR2 YNFKEQ. The CDR3 loop spans 14 amino acids. The chain links TRBV4-2 to TRBJ1-6; perhaps TRBD1 as D (5 bases). The sequenced sample was PBMCs. This clonotype was sampled from a woman aged 18-29 years in good health and CMV-seronegative. CDR3 bases: TGTGCCAGCAGCCAAGAACAGGTTAATTCACCCCTCCACTTT. This sequence encodes CASSQEQVNSPLHF.